These 25 T cell receptor beta chains came from one sample sequenced in a study of T cells in narcolepsy (dated by TCRdb to between 2017 and 2018). The library was built by means of the immunoSEQ multiplex PCR assay. TCRdb took over this immuneACCESS table, retaining in-frame rearrangements with V and J assigned. Such tables are incomplete; in checked studies, under half of the missing clones stem from an unresolved V gene, and the remainder is unexplained. Across this sample there are some 13,000 clones, with approximately 88% seen only once. The ten most abundant clones make up approximately 1.8% of the sample. Material: CD45RA- memory CD4+ T cells from PBMCs. The cell subset or site label on this specimen signifies: memory T cells sorted ex vivo from peripheral blood. The receptors were gathered from a human donor with narcolepsy.

V gene TRBV5-4 combines with J gene TRBJ2-3, with 7 positions matching TRBD2. Looked up from germline, CDR1 is SGHNT and CDR2 is YYREEE (reference sequence). This CDR3 contains 15 residues. Unmatched junction bases numbered 2, after V lost 0 bases and J lost 1 base. The CDR3 here is CASSLGTSGTDTQYF. CDR3 nucleotides: TGTGCCAGCAGCTTGGGAACTAGCGGCACAGATACGCAGTATTTT.

The chain joins TRBV6-5 to TRBJ1-4, with a weak D call TRBD1 (6 bases). Trimming took 7 bases from V and 1 from J, leaving 10 bases between them. This CDR3 region has 14 residues. Germline CDR1 MNHEY, CDR2 SVGAGI. CDR3 loop: CASTEGGTNEKLFF. The CDR3 bases are TGTGCCAGCACTGAAGGGGGAACTAATGAAAAACTGTTTTTT.

The sample holds one count of this clone. The rearrangement uses TRBV7-3 and TRBJ2-7; a possible D gene is TRBD2 (6 bases). Germline V gene lookup returns CDR1 SGHTA and CDR2 FQGTGA. The V end lost 1 base, the J end lost 2 bases, and 12 bases lay between the germline ends. CDR3 size: 15 residues. CDR3 in amino acids: CASSLNGGSTYEQYF. The CDR3 nucleotides are TGTGCCAGCAGCTTAAATGGAGGGTCTACCTACGAGCAGTACTTC.

This chain uses TRBV5-6 with TRBJ1-1; TRBD1 aligns across 9 bases. Germline CDR1 reads SGHDT; CDR2 reads YYEEEE. V was clipped by 2 bases and J by 5 bases; unmatched bases: 4. The CDR3 covers 14 residues. The CDR3 DNA reads as TGTGCCAGCAGCTTCCGGGACAGGGTTACTGAAGCTTTCTTT. Residues: CASSFRDRVTEAFF.

The gene calls are TRBV5-1 and TRBJ1-2, with D tentatively TRBD1 (6 bases). The CDR3 consists of 14 residues. Per germline, CDR1 SGHRS and CDR2 YFSETQ. Trimming cost V 6 bases and J 0 bases, with 12 bases left between them. DNA for the CDR3: TGCGCCAGCAAACAGGGTGAAGCTAACTATGGCTACACCTTC. Amino acids: CASKQGEANYGYTF.

This chain joins TRBV30 and TRBJ1-6; 8 bases agree with TRBD1. The CDR3 contains 16 residues. Per the germline V gene, CDR1 is GTSNPN and CDR2 is SVGIG (reference sequence). V trimming: 1 base; J trimming: 8 bases; junction bases outside the gene matches: 10. CDR3 coding DNA: TGTGCCTGGAGTGGGAGGACAGGGCCTTCAGATTCACCCCTCCACTTT. Translation: CAWSGRTGPSDSPLHF. Based on the CDR3 plus reference TRBV30 and TRBJ1-6, the full variable domain is SQTIHQWPATLVQPVGSPLSLECTVEGTSNPNLYWYRQAAGRGLQLLFYSVGIGQISSEVPQNLSASRPQDRQFILSSKKLLLSDSGFYLCAWSGRTGPSDSPLHFGNGTRLTVT.

The rearrangement joins TRBV7-3 to TRBJ2-1; the D gene is possibly TRBD2 (6 bases). The CDR3 loop spans 13 amino acids. CDR1 SGHTA and CDR2 FQGTGA come from the germline V gene. V lost 3 bases to trimming and J lost 8 bases, with 11 bases between them. The CDR3 here is CASSLTRRDEQFF. The CDR3 bases are TGTGCCAGCAGCTTGACTAGGAGGGATGAGCAGTTCTTC.

The chain combines TRBV2 with TRBJ2-3, with D tentatively TRBD2 (5 bases). This CDR3 has 14 amino acids. From germline, CDR1 is SNHLY and CDR2 FYNNEI. The V end lost 7 bases, the J end lost 3 bases, and 14 bases lay between the germline ends. In nucleotides, the CDR3 is TGTGCCAGCATTCAGCGGTCCGCAACAGATACGCAGTATTTT. Amino acids: CASIQRSATDTQYF.

The chain is built from TRBV5-1 and TRBJ2-5, with D unresolved. The CDR3 has 11 amino acids. Germline CDR1 and CDR2: SGHRS and YFSETQ. V lost 5 bases and J lost 3, with 5 bases in between. The CDR3 sequence: CASSSKETQYF. The CDR3 DNA follows: TGCGCCAGCAGTTCTAAAGAGACCCAGTACTTC.

The chain has TRBV5-1 and TRBJ2-3; 13 positions match TRBD2. CDR1 is SGHRS, CDR2 YFSETQ, per germline. The CDR3 is 16 amino acids. Unmatched junction bases numbered 6, after V lost 5 bases and J lost 3 bases. CDR3 bases: TGCGCCAGCAGGCTTGGGACTAGCGGGAAAACAGATACGCAGTATTTT. Translating gives CASRLGTSGKTDTQYF. Drawing the rest from reference TRBV5-1 and TRBJ2-3, the complete variable domain is KAGVTQTPRYLIKTRGQQVTLSCSPISGHRSVSWYQQTPGQGLQFLFEYFSETQRNKGNFPGRFSGRQFSNSRSEMNVSTLELGDSALYLCASRLGTSGKTDTQYFGPGTRLTVL.

This rearrangement joins TRBV14 to TRBJ2-7; the match to TRBD1 covers 11 bases. J was trimmed by 4 bases and V by 2 bases; bases with no gene match: 4. This CDR3 has 15 amino acids. Germline V gene data show CDR1 as SGHDN and CDR2 as FVKESK. The CDR3 loop reads CASSQLGTGGYEQYF. DNA of the CDR3: TGTGCCAGCAGCCAACTAGGGACAGGGGGGTACGAGCAGTACTTC.

This clone was recorded a few times. This chain links TRBV19 with TRBJ2-2; 9 bases are shared with TRBD2. With V trimmed by 1 base and J by 7 bases, 7 bases remained unmatched. The CDR3 is 16 amino acids. The germline V gene has CDR1 LNHDA and CDR2 SQIVND (reference sequence). CDR3 residues: CASSIGLAGFDGELFF. CDR3 nucleotides: TGTGCCAGTAGTATAGGGCTAGCGGGATTTGACGGGGAGCTGTTTTTT.

The V call is TRBV5-4, the J call TRBJ2-1; 13 bases align to TRBD2. V shed 2 bases and J 7 bases; nucleotides not matched to a gene: 6. The CDR3 runs 16 residues. Per the germline V gene, CDR1 is SGHNT and CDR2 is YYREEE (reference sequence). The CDR3 region is CASSLYGTSGINEQFF. The DNA of the CDR3 is TGTGCCAGCAGCTTATACGGGACTAGCGGGATAAATGAGCAGTTCTTC.

V is TRBV18 and J is TRBJ1-2; D call uncertain. This CDR3 region has 16 residues. Trimming left V 5 bases short and J 6 bases short, with 22 bases between. The germline CDR1 and CDR2 sequences are KGHSH and LQKENI. CDR3 DNA: TGTGCCAGCTCAGCAGCCCCTGGGCAGATAGGTAATGGCTACACCTTC. Protein product: CASSAAPGQIGNGYTF.

The chain uses TRBV5-4 and TRBJ2-2; D might be TRBD1 (5 bases). Deletions cut 4 bases from V and 2 bases from J, with 12 bases between. Germline V gene data show CDR1 as SGHNT and CDR2 as YYREEE (reference sequence). The CDR3 is 15 amino acids. The CDR3 DNA reads TGTGCCAGCAGCCAGGGTGCCCCCAACACCGGGGAGCTGTTTTTT. This codes for CASSQGAPNTGELFF. Combining the CDR3 with reference TRBV5-4 and TRBJ2-2 gives the whole variable domain ETGVTQSPTHLIKTRGQQVTLRCSSQSGHNTVSWYQQALGQGPQFIFQYYREEENGRGNFPPRFSGLQFPNYSSELNVNALELDDSALYLCASSQGAPNTGELFFGEGSRLTVL.

The chain uses TRBV19 and TRBJ1-3; D possibly corresponds to TRBD1 (5 bases). This CDR3 spans 14 amino acids. The germline V and J ends were trimmed by 3 bases and 0 bases, with 6 bases remaining between them. Germline V gene lookup returns CDR1 LNHDA and CDR2 SQIVND (reference sequence). The DNA for the CDR3 is TGTGCCAGTAGTATGGGGGGCTCTGGAAACACCATATATTTT. Residues: CASSMGGSGNTIYF. Variable domain in full (rest from reference TRBV19 and TRBJ1-3): DGGITQSPKYLFRKEGQNVTLSCEQNLNHDAMYWYRQDPGQGLRLIYYSQIVNDFQKGDIAEGYSVSREKKESFPLTVTSAQKNPTAFYLCASSMGGSGNTIYFGEGSWLTVV.

In nucleotides, the CDR3 is TGTGCCAGCAGTGAATCCGGGGGGCGCGTGGAGACCCAGTACTTC. As protein: CASSESGGRVETQYF. The V gene is TRBV6-1, the J gene TRBJ2-5; D may be TRBD2 (7 bases). The germline CDR1 and CDR2 sequences are MNHNS and SASEGT. Trimming removed 2 bases at V and 5 bases at J, with 15 bases between. This CDR3 comprises 15 residues.

The chain combines TRBV27 with TRBJ2-7; weak D call: TRBD1 (6 bases). V was pared by 2 bases and J by 2 bases, with 19 bases between. Germline-derived CDR1 and CDR2 are MNHEY and SMNVEV (reference sequence). The CDR3 is 17 residues long. The CDR3 here is CASSLGFGLGTTYEQYF. CDR3 nucleotides: TGTGCCAGCAGTTTAGGATTTGGCCTGGGGACAACCTACGAGCAGTACTTC.

The CDR3 DNA reads TGTGCCAGCAGCCTGAGGCTGGTCTATGGCTACACCTTC. Its protein is CASSLRLVYGYTF. V usage is TRBV11-2 and J usage is TRBJ1-2, with unresolved D. With 5 bases removed from V and 4 bases from J, the gap between germline ends came to 11 bases. The CDR3 consists of 13 residues. Germline loops: CDR1 SGHAT, CDR2 FQNNGV.

The chain employs TRBV6-1 and TRBJ1-2; D gene uncertain. The CDR3 runs to 12 residues. V was pared by 1 base and J by 10 bases, with 10 bases between. Germline V CDR1 and CDR2: MNHNS, SASEGT. In nucleotides, the CDR3 is TGTGCCAGCAGTGAAGGGAGTGTCTTCTACACCTTC. Encoded protein: CASSEGSVFYTF.

For the CDR3, the DNA is TGTGCCAGCTCACCCTCCGGGACAGGGGGAGGAGGAAACACCATATATTTT. Its protein product is CASSPSGTGGGGNTIYF. This chain connects TRBV18 to TRBJ1-3; 11 nucleotides match TRBD1. V lost 3 bases to trimming and J lost 4 bases; unmatched junction nucleotides: 8. There are 17 residues in the CDR3. Germline CDR1 is KGHSH and CDR2 is LQKENI.

The V gene is TRBV5-4, the J gene TRBJ2-3, with D maybe TRBD2 (6 bases). In germline, CDR1 is SGHNT, CDR2 YYREEE (reference sequence). This CDR3 has 17 amino acids. V shed 0 bases and J shed 6 bases, with 20 bases lying between them. The CDR3 reads CASSLDPPGAIMDTQYF. DNA for the CDR3: TGTGCCAGCAGCTTGGATCCTCCGGGAGCTATTATGGATACGCAGTATTTT.

This sequence joins TRBV5-8 and TRBJ2-7, with D uncertain. V lost 2 bases and J 0 bases, leaving 12 bases between the germline ends. Germline loops: CDR1 SGHTS, CDR2 YDEGEE. This CDR3 has 15 amino acids. The CDR3 spells CASSFVQVVSYEQYF. The CDR3 nucleotides read TGTGCCAGCAGCTTTGTCCAGGTTGTCTCCTACGAGCAGTACTTC.

The rearrangement joins TRBV6-5 to TRBJ2-7; tentative D call: TRBD2 (5 bases). V gave up 5 bases and J gave up 3 bases, with 14 bases separating them. Looked up from germline, CDR1 is MNHEY and CDR2 is SVGAGI. The CDR3 runs to 14 residues. The CDR3, as DNA: TGTGCCAGCAGTGCCCCCGAGCGGTTCTACGAGCAGTACTTC. Encoded protein: CASSAPERFYEQYF.

This rearrangement joins TRBV28 to TRBJ1-1; no clear D. The CDR3 has 14 residues. Deletions cut 6 bases from V and 3 bases from J, with 14 bases between. Germline CDR1 and CDR2: MDHEN and SYDVKM. The CDR3 nucleotides are TGTGCCAGCAGACCGAGCGGGTTGGACACTGAAGCTTTCTTT. This codes for CASRPSGLDTEAFF.